One T cell receptor beta chain is described in this entry. Its target is unknown. Just one base apart from a much larger clone, this may be a read error. The record originates from a study of blood T cells in healthy people across ages. Findings and limits, study-wide: Estimated diversity that came from one million T cells was considered an underestimate. Any changes in expanded clonotypes were possibly confounded, as donor CMV status remained unknown.

Combining a sample-barcoded 5' primer with a J-beta primer mix, a second PCR ran for roughly 7 to 11 cycles. Template switching added a 12-random-nucleotide identifier to every cDNA molecule. Via MiXCR, TCRdb re-called the 5' RACE reads, giving one row per CDR3 protein. The table shows about 650,000 distinct CDR3 sequences, with about 30% occurring only once. CDR1 MNHNS and CDR2 SASEGT come from the germline V gene. This CDR3 has 16 amino acids. Sample donors were healthy Caucasian individuals that came from Russia, aged 6 to 90. The receptor was derived from a woman of 80 years or more in good health. This chain links TRBV6-1 with TRBJ2-1; 8 nucleotides match TRBD2. The J call may not be correct, given that the DNA end is closer to TRBJ2-7. Input material: blood. The CDR3 loop is CASSELAGSSYNEQYF. The CDR3 nucleotides read TGTGCCAGCAGTGAATTAGCGGGGAGCTCCTACAATGAGCAGTACTTC.